The 26 T cell receptor beta chains presented below share a single source sample, sequenced in a study of T cell clonality in common variable immunodeficiency. The data were produced by immunoSEQ multiplex PCR, yet TCRdb's version contains in-frame clones alone and is incomplete. The sample holds about 34,000 clones, and no clone turns up only once. Sequencing was done on a sample of peripheral blood mononuclear cells. These receptors all stem from a person between 18 and 69 years old in good health.

This clone came up many times. The CDR3 end is not reached by the read, which stops 3 residues before it; the germline J gene fills it in. The rearrangement joins TRBV19 to TRBJ2-7; D is unresolved. CDR1 is LNHDA and CDR2 is SQIVND in the germline V gene (reference sequence). CDR3 size: 14 residues. V was clipped by 2 bases and J by 4 bases, with 12 bases between them. Here the CDR3 reads CASSISGYPYEQYF. Partial CDR3 DNA: TGTGCCAGTAGTATATCCGGGTACCCATACGAG.

This clone was observed at least ten times. The read stops 3 residues short of the end of the CDR3; the missing end is completed from the germline J gene. The J gene is TRBJ2-7, the V gene TRBV11-2, with 9 nucleotides matching TRBD2. The CDR3 contains 14 residues. Germline-derived CDR1 and CDR2 are SGHAT and FQNNGV. V was clipped by 1 base and J by 3 bases; unmatched bases: 1. CDR3 bases read: TGTGCCAGCAGCTTAGGAGCGGGGGGCTACGAG. This translates into CASSLGAGGYE. The CDR3 in its entirety is CASSLGAGGYEQYF.

Ten or more counts support this clone. The CDR3 bases that were read are TGTGCCAGCAGGCGGGATAAAGGCCGCGAG. This sequence encodes CASRRDKGRE. The CDR3, in full, reads CASRRDKGREQYF. This chain connects TRBV12-3 or TRBV12-4 to TRBJ2-7; tentatively, D is TRBD2 (6 bases). The CDR3 end falls 3 residues outside the read, so it is completed with the germline J gene. The ends were cut back, 6 bases at V and 6 bases at J, with 15 bases in the middle. This CDR3 has 13 residues.

This clone was recorded at least ten times. The read falls 3 residues short of the CDR3 end, and the missing part is taken from the germline J gene. The chain uses TRBV18 and TRBJ1-1; TRBD1 might be the D (5 bases). Germline CDR1 KGHSH, CDR2 LQKENI. V was trimmed by 3 bases and J by 5 bases, leaving 16 bases between them. This CDR3 is built from 15 residues. The sequenced part of the CDR3 DNA is TGTGCCAGCTCACCGCTCGGACGGGAGGGGACTGAA. It codes for CASSPLGREGTE. The complete CDR3 reads CASSPLGREGTEAFF.

This clone was detected ten times or more. Read sequence stops 3 residues before the CDR3 end, and the germline J gene provides the missing end. This chain uses TRBV28 with TRBJ1-1, with D perhaps matching TRBD1 (5 bases). The V gene lost 5 bases and the J gene lost 1 base, with 11 bases spanning the gap. Germline values: CDR1 MDHEN, CDR2 SYDVKM. The CDR3 runs 14 residues. This CDR3 reads CASSNFGGNTEAFF. CDR3 bases read: TGTGCCAGCAGTAATTTCGGGGGGAACACTGAA.

This clone was detected ten times or more. The read halts 3 residues ahead of the CDR3 end, with the missing end drawn from the germline J gene. The chain employs TRBV20-1 and TRBJ2-2; D gene unclear. CDR1 is DFQATT and CDR2 is SNEGSKA in the germline V gene (reference sequence). Trimming removed 7 bases from V and 6 bases from J, with 18 bases in between. CDR3 length: 14 residues. CDR3 region: CSVSSRPLSGELFF. The sequenced part of the CDR3 DNA is TGCAGTGTTTCATCGAGGCCCCTCTCCGGGGAG.

This clone has ten or more counts. Read data end 3 residues before the CDR3 end; the end is taken from the germline J gene. The chain uses TRBV19 and TRBJ2-5; TRBD2 is a possible D gene (5 bases). The CDR3 has 16 amino acids. Trimming cost V 4 bases and J 2 bases, with 17 bases left between them. Germline V gene lookup returns CDR1 LNHDA and CDR2 SQIVND (reference sequence). This CDR3 reads CASSTLLGFRQETQYF. Incomplete CDR3 DNA: TGTGCCAGTAGTACGTTACTAGGGTTTCGGCAAGAGACC.

There are many counts of this clone. The read halts 3 residues ahead of the CDR3 end, with the missing end drawn from the germline J gene. This chain uses TRBV10-3 with TRBJ2-7; 11 nucleotides align to TRBD1. V trimming: 7 bases; J trimming: 4 bases; junction bases outside the gene matches: 12. Germline CDR1 reads ENHRY; CDR2 reads SYGVKD. CDR3 length: 16 amino acids. The CDR3 reads CAITNRPGQGEYEQYF. The CDR3 bases that were read are TGTGCCATCACCAACAGACCGGGACAGGGGGAATACGAG.

There are many counts of this clone. Coverage ceases 3 residues before the CDR3 finishes, and the germline J gene fills in the end. The rearrangement uses TRBV7-6 and TRBJ2-3, with TRBD2 identical over 9 bases. Germline V CDR1 and CDR2: SGHVS, FNYEAQ. This CDR3 is built from 16 residues. V gave up 5 bases and J gave up 3 bases; unmatched junction bases: 9. The CDR3 bases that were read are TGTGCCAGCAGCAAGGTAGCGGGAGAGAGGACAGATACG. This sequence encodes CASSKVAGERTDT. In full, the CDR3 reads CASSKVAGERTDTQYF.

This clone was recorded many times. The CDR3 extends 3 residues past the end of the read, so its final part is completed from the germline J gene. This chain connects TRBV12-3 or TRBV12-4 to TRBJ2-4; 11 positions agree with TRBD2. This CDR3 has 15 amino acids. The CDR3 bases that were read are TGTGCCAGCAGCCCCCTAGCGGGAGGAGGAGAGACT. Amino acids: CASSPLAGGGET. The whole CDR3 is CASSPLAGGGETQYF.

There are many counts of this clone. The read halts 3 residues ahead of the CDR3 end, with the missing end drawn from the germline J gene. V gene TRBV10-3 combines with J gene TRBJ2-5; 7 nucleotides agree with TRBD1. V was clipped by 2 bases and J by 2 bases; unmatched bases: 5. Per germline, CDR1 ENHRY and CDR2 SYGVKD. The CDR3 sequence is 15 residues long. The chain's CDR3 is CAISELDRPQETQYF. The CDR3 DNA, read in part, is TGTGCCATCAGTGAGCTGGACAGGCCTCAAGAGACC.

In this sample, this clone turned up many times. The CDR3 goes on 3 residues after the read ends, and that part is filled in from the germline J gene. The gene calls are TRBV5-4 and TRBJ2-3, with D hard to call. Trimming left V 1 base short and J 2 bases short, with 5 bases between. The CDR3 totals 13 residues. Per the germline V gene, CDR1 is SGHNT and CDR2 is YYREEE (reference sequence). Partial CDR3 DNA: TGTGCCAGCAGCTTGTCCTACACAGATACG. Protein: CASSLSYTDT. The full CDR3 is CASSLSYTDTQYF.

Notes on this clone: A much larger clonotype is one base distant, so this may be a read error. The CDR3 end lies 3 residues beyond the end of the read and is filled in from the germline J gene. This sample includes further DNA sequences coding for the same CDR3. V usage is TRBV6-2 or TRBV6-3 and J usage is TRBJ1-5; 11 bases are a match to TRBD1. The CDR3 is 14 residues long. V lost 4 bases to trimming and J lost 7 bases; unmatched junction nucleotides: 3. Germline CDR1 is MNHEY and CDR2 is SVGEGT. CDR3 sequence reads: CASSWTGGRQPQHF. The sequenced CDR3 bases are TGTGCCAGCAGTTGGACAGGGGGCCGGCAGCCC.

This clone was seen ten or more times. The CDR3 goes on 3 residues after the read ends, and that part is filled in from the germline J gene. In the same sample, other DNA sequences code for this CDR3. V and J are TRBV5-4 and TRBJ2-5; the D gene is possibly TRBD1 (5 bases). The germline V gene encodes CDR1 SGHNT and CDR2 YYREEE (reference sequence). V dropped 7 bases and J dropped 6 bases, with 16 bases sitting between them. The CDR3 has 13 amino acids. The CDR3 bases that were read are TGTGCCAGCTCATCACAGGAGTGGAAGACC. Amino acids: CASSSQEWKT. The complete CDR3 protein is CASSSQEWKTQYF.

Ten or more counts support this clone. The read finishes 3 residues shy of the CDR3 end, and the germline J gene is used to complete it. The chain combines TRBV6-1 with TRBJ1-2; 8 bases are shared with TRBD1. Germline CDR1 and CDR2: MNHNS and SASEGT. This CDR3 contains 17 residues. This CDR3 reads CASSEASGQGGLFSYTF. The sequenced part of the CDR3 DNA is TGTGCCAGCAGTGAAGCGTCAGGACAGGGTGGCTTATTCTCC.

This clone has at least ten counts. This CDR3 is CASSIRRGGIEGQPQHF. The CDR3 DNA, read in part, is TGTGCCAGTAGTATACGCCGGGGAGGGATAGAAGGTCAGCCC. This rearrangement joins TRBV19 to TRBJ1-5; D ambiguous. Read coverage stops 3 residues before the CDR3 terminus; the germline J gene supplies the remainder. With 2 bases removed from V and 6 bases from J, the gap between germline ends came to 20 bases. CDR1 and CDR2 (germline): LNHDA, SQIVND (reference sequence). This CDR3 is built from 17 residues.

This clone was observed many times. Read data end 3 residues before the CDR3 end; the end is taken from the germline J gene. The chain couples TRBV2 to TRBJ2-5; D unresolved. V gave up 3 bases and J gave up 0 bases, with 8 bases separating them. CDR1 and CDR2 (germline): SNHLY, FYNNEI. This CDR3 contains 14 residues. The CDR3 DNA, read in part, is TGTGCCAGCAGTGATCAACAGTACCAAGAGACC. Its protein product is CASSDQQYQET. The whole CDR3 region reads CASSDQQYQETQYF.

This clone has at least ten counts. The sequenced fragment ends 3 residues before the CDR3 boundary, so the rest is inferred from the germline J gene. The rearrangement links TRBV12-3 or TRBV12-4 to TRBJ1-5; 7 nucleotides align to TRBD1. V was pared by 6 bases and J by 4 bases, with 9 bases of the junction left unmatched. The CDR3 sequence is 15 residues long. Incomplete CDR3 DNA: TGTGCCAGCAGCTTCCGACAGGGAGGGAATCAGCCC. Protein sequence: CASSFRQGGNQP. The full-length CDR3 reads as CASSFRQGGNQPQHF.

This clone appeared many times. The read halts 3 residues ahead of the CDR3 end, with the missing end drawn from the germline J gene. The chain couples TRBV7-2 to TRBJ2-7; TRBD1 agrees at 10 bases. V shed 5 bases and J 5 bases; nucleotides not matched to a gene: 9. Germline V gives CDR1 SGHTA, CDR2 FQGNSA. This CDR3 contains 15 residues. CDR3 DNA, as far as it was read: TGTGCCAGCAGCCAAGCCGGGACAGGGGTCCACGAG. Translation: CASSQAGTGVHE. The entire CDR3 is CASSQAGTGVHEQYF.

Many counts were recorded for this clone. The sequence runs out 3 residues before the end of the CDR3; the remainder is reconstructed from the germline J gene. The rearrangement links TRBV5-1 to TRBJ2-5; the match to TRBD1 covers 10 bases. Trimming took 3 bases from V and 0 from J; bases not matched to a gene: 5. The CDR3 has 16 residues. Germline V gene sequence: CDR1 SGHRS, CDR2 YFSETQ. This chain's CDR3 is CASSYRTGGHQETQYF. The CDR3 DNA, read in part, is TGCGCCAGCAGCTATCGGACAGGGGGGCACCAAGAGACC. Filled out from reference TRBV5-1 and TRBJ2-5, the complete variable domain reads KAGVTQTPRYLIKTRGQQVTLSCSPISGHRSVSWYQQTPGQGLQFLFEYFSETQRNKGNFPGRFSGRQFSNSRSEMNVSTLELGDSALYLCASSYRTGGHQETQYFGPGTRLLVL.

This clone showed up many times. The missing CDR3 end, 3 residues past where the read stops, is filled in from the germline J gene. The chain links TRBV2 to TRBJ1-2; 11 bases are shared with TRBD1. J lost 7 bases, V lost 6 bases, and 19 bases had no gene match. From germline, CDR1 is SNHLY and CDR2 FYNNEI. The CDR3 is 18 residues long. The part of the CDR3 DNA that was read is TGTGCCAGCAGAGAGAGGACAGGGGGCGAATTCGGGGGAGGTGGC. It specifies CASRERTGGEFGGGG. In full, the CDR3 is CASRERTGGEFGGGGYTF.

In this sample, this clone turned up many times. The read stops 3 residues short of the end of the CDR3; the missing end is completed from the germline J gene. This chain uses TRBV19 with TRBJ2-1; D perhaps matches TRBD1 (5 bases). The CDR3 is made up of 16 amino acids. Germline values: CDR1 LNHDA, CDR2 SQIVND (reference sequence). Between the trimmed V and J ends, which lost 5 bases and 0 bases, there was a span of 14 bases. The DNA read from the CDR3 is TGTGCCAGTAGTCCCTTCTCGGACACCTCCTACAATGAG. This encodes CASSPFSDTSYNE. The whole CDR3 protein is CASSPFSDTSYNEQFF.

The sample holds many counts of this clone. Sequencing ends 3 residues short of the CDR3 end; the germline J gene provides the rest. This rearrangement joins TRBV6-2 or TRBV6-3 to TRBJ1-1; 10 bases map to TRBD1. Germline V CDR1 and CDR2: MNHEY, SVGEGT. V dropped 2 bases and J dropped 0; count of bases not matched to a gene: 3. This CDR3 has 16 residues. The CDR3 sequence is CASSYETGGLNTEAFF. Partial CDR3 DNA: TGTGCCAGCAGTTACGAGACAGGGGGCCTGAACACTGAA.

This clone was counted at least ten times. The read ends 3 residues shy of where the CDR3 ends; the end is completed using the germline J gene. V usage is TRBV5-1 and J usage is TRBJ1-4; D is uncertain. This CDR3 spans 15 amino acids. Germline V gives CDR1 SGHRS, CDR2 YFSETQ. V lost 2 bases and J 0 bases, leaving 8 bases between the germline ends. The chain's CDR3 is CASSFLGATNEKLFF. CDR3 bases read: TGCGCCAGCAGCTTTCTCGGTGCAACTAATGAAAAA.

In its sample, this clone was seen many times. The read ends 3 residues early relative to the CDR3; the germline J gene fills the gap. The chain recombines TRBV9 with TRBJ1-1; D not certain. CDR3 length: 13 residues. CDR1 SGDLS and CDR2 YYNGEE come from the germline V gene. Between the trimmed V and J ends, which lost 3 bases and 1 base, there was a span of 7 bases. The CDR3 DNA, read in part, is TGTGCCAGCAGCGCCGGGGAGAACACTGAA. The encoded protein is CASSAGENTE. The CDR3 in its entirety is CASSAGENTEAFF.

This clone was recorded at least ten times. At one end, the junction sequence differs from germline, possibly due to a read error. The CDR3 extends 3 residues past the end of the read, so its final part is completed from the germline J gene. The chain has TRBV5-4 and TRBJ2-3; TRBD2 matches at 13 bases. CDR1 SGHNT and CDR2 YYREEE come from the germline V gene (reference sequence). The CDR3 covers 16 residues. The CDR3 sequence is CVSSSRTSGSWDTQYF. The sequenced part of the CDR3 DNA is TGTGTCAGCAGCTCCCGGACTAGCGGGAGTTGGGATACG.